The text below deals with one T cell receptor (beta chain). These data are taken from a study of cytomegalovirus exposure and HLA in healthy donors. 13 Jbeta primers and 60 Vbeta primers were used for the PCR. The protocol was immunoSEQ multiplex PCR, while the TCRdb copy is restricted to in-frame clones and leaves out a portion. The table lists about 140,000 clones, approximately 80% of them singletons, with more than 3.5% in the top ten. V dropped 6 bases and J dropped 6 bases, with 13 bases sitting between them. Germline CDR1 is LNHDA and CDR2 is SQIVND (reference sequence). This CDR3 spans 13 amino acids.

The gene calls are TRBV19 and TRBJ2-3; D gene unclear. The clonotype originates from a middle-aged woman in good health and CMV-seropositive. Material for sequencing was PBMCs. The DNA of the CDR3 is TGTGCCAGTAGCCTCCTGGCTCAGGATACGCAGTATTTT. Translating it yields CASSLLAQDTQYF.